This T cell receptor (beta chain) was documented in a study of metastatic and nonmetastatic thyroid tumors. As for the study in general: Malignant and benign thyroid patients had repertoires compared in peripheral blood and tumor or nodule tissue. Findings and caveats of the study: Benign nodules reportedly had significantly lower TCR beta diversity than malignant thyroid tumors in blood and tumor.

Every patient underwent thyroid surgery untreated. J gave up 2 bases and V 3 bases, and 4 bases lay outside the gene matches. Per germline, CDR1 KGHDR and CDR2 SFDVKD. The CDR3 has 15 amino acids. This clone was seen ten or more times. What it binds is not known. In the authors' methods: The study's classifier, a distant-metastasis tool for papillary thyroid cancer, was built using CDR3 differences across clinicopathological groups. With MiXCR, TCRdb called clones anew from the PCR reads. The V and J calls and clone size come from TCRdb's table, not from the authors' own analysis. Of over 20,000 clones in the sample, under 30% were seen once.

The sample comprised tumor tissue. This chain joins TRBV24-1 and TRBJ2-3; 7 positions agree with TRBD2. This clonotype was sampled from a male donor with papillary thyroid cancer or a benign thyroid nodule (not recorded which). Some clones in this sample may be carry-over from other donors' samples. CDR3 sequence (DNA): TGTGCCACCAGTGATACGGGACTATACACAGATACGCAGTATTTT. Translating gives CATSDTGLYTDTQYF.